This T cell receptor beta chain stems from a study of T cells in Graves' hyperthyroidism and ophthalmopathy. Broader study findings: Clonotypes that were expanded in thyroid above 0.001 mostly appeared in blood too.

As to this clonotype: The antigen is not known.

The study based diagnoses on clinical symptoms, serum thyroxine and TRAb, thyroid ultrasound and orbital computed tomography. Template material for amplifying TCR beta CDR3 regions consisted of RNA transcripts. Carried out on the TCR CDR3, a first-round RT-PCR used the HTBI primer set. Each CDR3 protein gets one entry after TCRdb re-called the multiplex PCR reads with MiXCR. Among 500,000 to 750,000 distinct CDR3 sequences listed, more than 45% were seen once. V lost 0 bases, J lost 8 bases, and 13 bases lay in between. This CDR3 spans 13 amino acids. Germline V CDR1 and CDR2: DFQATT, SNEGSKA (reference sequence).

Sequences were obtained from peripheral blood or thyroid tissue (not recorded which). The J gene is TRBJ1-2, the V gene TRBV20-1; tentatively, D is TRBD1 (5 bases). The TCR originated in a woman younger than 30 with Graves' hyperthyroidism. The CDR3 sequence: CSAREPGRGGYTF. CDR3 in DNA: TGCAGTGCTAGAGAACCGGGAAGGGGAGGCTACACCTTC.